This entry lists 16 T cell receptor beta chains sequenced from one sample in a study of a mutant IDH1 vaccine in newly diagnosed glioma. Their specific antigens are unknown. This table comes from immunoSEQ multiplex PCR, and its TCRdb copy is limited to in-frame clones, with some not included. This table holds about 69,000 clones, around nine tenths found once. Specified time point: week 35, safety follow-up. Vaccinated patients received 300 ug of mutant IDH1 20-mer peptide per dose, with topical imiquimod. The specimen comprised PBMCs, sampled from a glioma patient whose treatment included an IDH1 peptide vaccine. The origin of the receptors is a man younger than 45 with glioma.

The V call is TRBV27, the J call TRBJ1-5, with 10 bases lining up with TRBD1. CDR3 length equals 16 residues. CDR1 and CDR2 from the germline V gene are MNHEY and SMNVEV (reference sequence). After removal of 5 bases from V and 4 bases from J, the junction contained 8 bases not matched to a gene. The CDR3 region is CASSPDRGRENQPQHF. The CDR3 DNA reads as TGTGCCAGCAGTCCTGACAGGGGGCGCGAAAATCAGCCCCAGCATTTT.

This chain uses TRBV20-1 with TRBJ1-1, with D hard to call. V lost 7 bases, J lost 1 base, and 7 bases lay in between. Germline lookup yields CDR1 DFQATT and CDR2 SNEGSKA (reference sequence). CDR3 length equals 11 residues. The CDR3 DNA reads as TGCAGTGTACGGGGGAACACTGAAGCTTTCTTT. Translated: CSVRGNTEAFF.

Comments on this clone: A junction boundary mismatches the germline segment, possibly from a read error. The chain combines TRBV5-4 with TRBJ1-3, with a weak D call TRBD1 (5 bases). Germline V CDR1 and CDR2: SGHNT, YYREEE (reference sequence). This CDR3 is built from 17 residues. CDR3 sequence (DNA): TGCGCCAGCAGCCAAGGGGCCAGGCCTCGCTCTGGAAACACCATATATTTT. It specifies CASSQGARPRSGNTIYF.

CDR3 in amino acids: CASSAGLHTDTQYF. DNA of the CDR3: TGTGCCAGCAGCGCAGGACTCCACACAGATACGCAGTATTTT. V gene TRBV9 combines with J gene TRBJ2-3, with D tentatively TRBD2 (5 bases). Germline V gene data show CDR1 as SGDLS and CDR2 as YYNGEE. V was trimmed by 3 bases and J by 2 bases, leaving 10 bases between them. The CDR3 spans 14 residues.

The CDR3 coding sequence is TGTGCCAGCAGCTCTTTAAAGCGGGAGCGGTTTGGGGCCAACGTCCTGACTTTC. Amino acid sequence: CASSSLKRERFGANVLTF. The V gene is TRBV7-9, the J gene TRBJ2-6; 8 bases fit TRBD2. Germline-derived CDR1 and CDR2 are SEHNR and FQNEAQ (reference sequence). This CDR3 has 18 amino acids. The trim removed 4 bases at V and 3 bases at J, leaving 11 bases unmatched.

This chain uses TRBV19 with TRBJ1-4; D is perhaps TRBD1 (6 bases). V was trimmed by 6 bases and J by 8 bases, leaving 16 bases between them. The CDR3 loop spans 14 amino acids. The germline V gene encodes CDR1 LNHDA and CDR2 SQIVND (reference sequence). The CDR3 reads CASSNAGAGEKLFF. DNA of the CDR3: TGTGCCAGTAGCAACGCAGGGGCGGGGGAAAAACTGTTTTTT. Full variable domain (missing parts from reference TRBV19 and TRBJ1-4): DGGITQSPKYLFRKEGQNVTLSCEQNLNHDAMYWYRQDPGQGLRLIYYSQIVNDFQKGDIAEGYSVSREKKESFPLTVTSAQKNPTAFYLCASSNAGAGEKLFFGSGTQLSVL.

This rearrangement joins TRBV18 to TRBJ1-5; 9 positions agree with TRBD1. Trimming at V came to 5 bases and at J to 5 bases, leaving 7 bases not matched to a gene. Germline V gene lookup returns CDR1 KGHSH and CDR2 LQKENI. This CDR3 contains 15 residues. CDR3 DNA: TGTGCCAGCTCATCGACCGGGACAGGGTATCAGCCCCAGCATTTT. This encodes CASSSTGTGYQPQHF.

This clone was counted only a few times. The chain combines TRBV29-1 with TRBJ2-3; D not resolved. The CDR3 totals 12 residues. The germline V gene encodes CDR1 SQVTM and CDR2 ANQGSEA. V was pared by 2 bases and J by 3 bases, with 6 bases between. CDR3: CSVETATDTQYF. The CDR3 DNA reads TGCAGCGTTGAAACAGCGACAGATACGCAGTATTTT.

This rearrangement joins TRBV5-8 to TRBJ1-3, with unresolved D. The CDR3 has 15 amino acids. Germline-derived CDR1 and CDR2 are SGHTS and YDEGEE. Trimming took 4 bases from V and 0 from J, leaving 11 bases between them. Written as DNA, the CDR3 is TGTGCCAGCAGCAGCCGACGGACCTCTGGAAACACCATATATTTT. It yields the protein CASSSRRTSGNTIYF.

The gene calls are TRBV11-2 and TRBJ2-1; the match to TRBD2 covers 8 bases. V shed 5 bases, J shed 9 bases, and the junction held 15 bases outside the gene matches. The CDR3 loop spans 16 amino acids. Germline lookup yields CDR1 SGHAT and CDR2 FQNNGV. The DNA of the CDR3 is TGTGCCAGCAGCCAAGGACTAGCTGGAAATGTGGTTGAGCAGTTCTTC. As protein: CASSQGLAGNVVEQFF.

This clone was counted a few times. The chain is built from TRBV7-2 and TRBJ1-2; 8 bases are shared with TRBD1. CDR1 and CDR2 from the germline V gene are SGHTA and FQGNSA. The CDR3 is 12 residues long. V gave up 4 bases and J gave up 13 bases; unmatched junction bases: 8. In nucleotides, the CDR3 is TGTGCCAGCAGCTGGGGGGGACAGGCTCTCACCTTC. Encoded protein: CASSWGGQALTF.

This clone was seen only a few times. The chain links TRBV5-1 to TRBJ2-1, with a weak D call TRBD1 (6 bases). Trimming cost V 3 bases and J 5 bases, with 6 bases left between them. This CDR3 spans 12 amino acids. CDR1 and CDR2 from the germline V gene are SGHRS and YFSETQ. The CDR3 DNA reads TGCGCCAGCAGCTGGGACAACAATGAGCAGTTCTTC. It codes for CASSWDNNEQFF. Full variable domain (remainder filled in from reference TRBV5-1 and TRBJ2-1): KAGVTQTPRYLIKTRGQQVTLSCSPISGHRSVSWYQQTPGQGLQFLFEYFSETQRNKGNFPGRFSGRQFSNSRSEMNVSTLELGDSALYLCASSWDNNEQFFGPGTRLTVL.

This sequence joins TRBV9 and TRBJ2-1, with 10 bases fitting TRBD2. Germline V gene data show CDR1 as SGDLS and CDR2 as YYNGEE. The V and J ends lost 6 bases and 3 bases, in that order; junction bases with no gene match: 9. The CDR3 spans 16 residues. In DNA form, the CDR3 reads TGTGCCAGCACCTCCCGGAGGACTAGCGGCTACAATGAGCAGTTCTTC. Protein sequence: CASTSRRTSGYNEQFF.

The chain employs TRBV7-2 and TRBJ1-2; D unresolved. The CDR3 length is 12 residues. V was cut by 3 bases and J by 4 bases, with 6 bases left in between. Germline V gene data show CDR1 as SGHTA and CDR2 as FQGNSA. In nucleotides, the CDR3 is TGTGCCAGCAGCTTCGCGCCCTATGGCTACACCTTC. Translated, it gives CASSFAPYGYTF.

This sequence joins TRBV29-1 and TRBJ2-5; D is unresolved. V shed 7 bases and J shed 0 bases, with 9 bases lying between them. This CDR3 is 12 amino acids long. The germline CDR1 and CDR2 sequences are SQVTM and ANQGSEA. The CDR3 protein is CSAVDDQETQYF. In DNA, the CDR3 is TGCAGCGCTGTGGACGACCAAGAGACCCAGTACTTC. The full variable domain, its missing parts supplied by reference TRBV29-1 and TRBJ2-5, is SAVISQKPSRDICQRGTSLTIQCQVDSQVTMMFWYRQQPGQSLTLIATANQGSEATYESGFVIDKFPISRPNLTFSTLTVSNMSPEDSSIYLCSAVDDQETQYFGPGTRLLVL.

The chain combines TRBV6-6 with TRBJ2-5, with 7 nucleotides matching TRBD1. The V and J ends lost 5 bases and 5 bases, in that order; junction bases with no gene match: 11. Germline V gene data show CDR1 as MNHNY and CDR2 as SVGAGI (reference sequence). The CDR3 loop spans 15 amino acids. As DNA, the CDR3 is TGTGCCAGCAGTCGACAGGGTCAGTCGATGGAGACCCAGTACTTC. The encoded protein is CASSRQGQSMETQYF.